This TCR beta chain was captured in a study of cytomegalovirus exposure and HLA in healthy donors. Overall study results and limits: A classifier reportedly called cytomegalovirus status with high sensitivity and specificity. TCR beta V segments were, for the most part, productive about 87% or about 30% of the time in an earlier analysis.

J lost 4 bases, V lost 4 bases, and 5 bases had no gene match. The CDR3 loop spans 16 amino acids. From germline, CDR1 is SGHRS and CDR2 YFSETQ. This clone was picked up one time. What it recognizes is unknown. The PCR employed 60 Vbeta primers together with 13 Jbeta primers. TCRdb's table, derived via immunoSEQ multiplex PCR, lists solely in-frame clones and lacks some. Among 100,000 to 150,000 clones listed, 60% to 85% were seen once. This chain links TRBV5-1 with TRBJ2-1; TRBD2 agrees at 13 bases. The specimen was PBMCs. The sequence derives from a man aged 30 to 45 in good health and CMV-seronegative. The CDR3 region is CASSQGLAGIYNEQFF. The CDR3 coding sequence is TGCGCCAGCAGCCAGGGACTAGCGGGGATTTACAATGAGCAGTTCTTC.